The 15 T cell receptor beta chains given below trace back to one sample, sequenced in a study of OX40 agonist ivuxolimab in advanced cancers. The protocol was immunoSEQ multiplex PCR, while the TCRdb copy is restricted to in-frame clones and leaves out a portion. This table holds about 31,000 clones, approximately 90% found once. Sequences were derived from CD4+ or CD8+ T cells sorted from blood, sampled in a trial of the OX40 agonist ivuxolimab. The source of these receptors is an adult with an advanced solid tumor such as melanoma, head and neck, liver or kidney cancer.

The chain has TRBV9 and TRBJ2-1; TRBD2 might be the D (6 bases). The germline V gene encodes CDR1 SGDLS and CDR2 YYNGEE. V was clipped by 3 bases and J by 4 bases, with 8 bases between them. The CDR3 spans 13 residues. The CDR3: CASSGGTYNEQFF. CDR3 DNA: TGTGCCAGCAGCGGAGGGACTTACAATGAGCAGTTCTTC. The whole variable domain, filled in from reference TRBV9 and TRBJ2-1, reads DSGVTQTPKHLITATGQRVTLRCSPRSGDLSVYWYQQSLDQGLQFLIQYYNGEERAKGNILERFSAQQFPDLHSELNLSSLELGDSALYFCASSGGTYNEQFFGPGTRLTVL.

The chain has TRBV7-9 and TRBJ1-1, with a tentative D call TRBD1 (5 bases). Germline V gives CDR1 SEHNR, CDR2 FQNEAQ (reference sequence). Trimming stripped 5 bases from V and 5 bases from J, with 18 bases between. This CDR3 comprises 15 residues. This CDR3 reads CASSALGLGATEAFF. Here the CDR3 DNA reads TGTGCCAGCAGCGCCTTAGGATTAGGGGCTACTGAAGCTTTCTTT.

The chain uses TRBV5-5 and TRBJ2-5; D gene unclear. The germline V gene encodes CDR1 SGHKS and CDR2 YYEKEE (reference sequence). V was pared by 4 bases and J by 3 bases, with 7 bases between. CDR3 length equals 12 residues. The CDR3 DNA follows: TGTGCCAGCAGCACCATAGAAGAGACCCAGTACTTC. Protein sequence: CASSTIEETQYF. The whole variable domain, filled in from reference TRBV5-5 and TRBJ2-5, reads DAGVTQSPTHLIKTRGQQVTLRCSPISGHKSVSWYQQVLGQGPQFIFQYYEKEERGRGNFPDRFSARQFPNYSSELNVNALLLGDSALYLCASSTIEETQYFGPGTRLLVL.

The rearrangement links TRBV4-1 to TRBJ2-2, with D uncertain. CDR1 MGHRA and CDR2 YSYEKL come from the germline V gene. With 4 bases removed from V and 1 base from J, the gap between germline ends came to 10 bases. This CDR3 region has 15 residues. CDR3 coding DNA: TGCGCCAGCAGCCCTACCGCATGGAACACCGGGGAGCTGTTTTTT. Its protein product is CASSPTAWNTGELFF.

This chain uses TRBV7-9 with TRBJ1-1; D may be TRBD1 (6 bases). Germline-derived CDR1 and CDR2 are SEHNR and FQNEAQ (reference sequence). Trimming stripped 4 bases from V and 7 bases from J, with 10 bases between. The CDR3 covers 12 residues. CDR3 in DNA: TGTGCCAGCAGCTCCAGACAGGTTGAAGCTTTCTTT. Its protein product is CASSSRQVEAFF.

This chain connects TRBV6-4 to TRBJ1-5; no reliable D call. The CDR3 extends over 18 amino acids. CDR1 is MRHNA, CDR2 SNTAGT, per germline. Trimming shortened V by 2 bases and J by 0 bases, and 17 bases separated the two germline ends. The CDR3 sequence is CASSDPLEGVYSNQPQHF. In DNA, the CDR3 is TGTGCCAGCAGTGACCCCCTTGAGGGTGTCTATAGCAATCAGCCCCAGCATTTT.

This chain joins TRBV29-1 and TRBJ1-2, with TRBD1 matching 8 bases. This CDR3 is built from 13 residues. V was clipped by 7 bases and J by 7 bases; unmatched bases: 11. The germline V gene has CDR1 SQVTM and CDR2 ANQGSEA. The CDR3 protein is CSARSTGDVGYTF. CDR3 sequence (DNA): TGCAGCGCTAGATCGACAGGGGATGTTGGCTACACCTTC. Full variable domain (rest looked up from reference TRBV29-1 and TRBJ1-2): SAVISQKPSRDICQRGTSLTIQCQVDSQVTMMFWYRQQPGQSLTLIATANQGSEATYESGFVIDKFPISRPNLTFSTLTVSNMSPEDSSIYLCSARSTGDVGYTFGSGTRLTVV.

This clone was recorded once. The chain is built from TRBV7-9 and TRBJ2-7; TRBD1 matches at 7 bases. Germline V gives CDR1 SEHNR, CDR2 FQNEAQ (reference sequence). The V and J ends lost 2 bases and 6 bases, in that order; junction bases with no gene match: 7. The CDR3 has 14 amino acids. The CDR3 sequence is CASSLTGVSGEQYF. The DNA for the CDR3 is TGTGCCAGCAGCTTAACAGGGGTTTCAGGCGAGCAGTACTTC. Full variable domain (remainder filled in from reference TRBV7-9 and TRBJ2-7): DTGVSQNPRHKITKRGQNVTFRCDPISEHNRLYWYRQTLGQGPEFLTYFQNEAQLEKSRLLSDRFSAERPKGSFSTLEIQRTEQGDSAMYLCASSLTGVSGEQYFGPGTRLTVT.

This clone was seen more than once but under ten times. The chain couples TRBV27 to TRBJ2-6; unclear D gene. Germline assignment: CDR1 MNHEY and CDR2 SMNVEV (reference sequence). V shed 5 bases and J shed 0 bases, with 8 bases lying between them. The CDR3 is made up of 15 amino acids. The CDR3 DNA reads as TGTGCCAGCAGTCAAAGGAACTCTGGGGCCAACGTCCTGACTTTC. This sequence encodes CASSQRNSGANVLTF.

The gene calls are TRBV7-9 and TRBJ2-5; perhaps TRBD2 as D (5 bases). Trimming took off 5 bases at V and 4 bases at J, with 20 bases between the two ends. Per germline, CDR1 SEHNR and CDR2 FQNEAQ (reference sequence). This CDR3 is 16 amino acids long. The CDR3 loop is CASSHIGDSSGETQYF. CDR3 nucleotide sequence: TGTGCCAGCAGCCACATCGGGGATTCGTCAGGAGAGACCCAGTACTTC. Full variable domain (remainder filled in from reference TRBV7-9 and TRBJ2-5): DTGVSQNPRHKITKRGQNVTFRCDPISEHNRLYWYRQTLGQGPEFLTYFQNEAQLEKSRLLSDRFSAERPKGSFSTLEIQRTEQGDSAMYLCASSHIGDSSGETQYFGPGTRLLVL.

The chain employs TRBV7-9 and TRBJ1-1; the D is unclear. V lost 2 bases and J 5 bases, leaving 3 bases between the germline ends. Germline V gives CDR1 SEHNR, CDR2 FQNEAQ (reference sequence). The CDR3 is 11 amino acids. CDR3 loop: CASSLMTEAFF. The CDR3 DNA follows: TGTGCCAGCAGCTTAATGACTGAAGCTTTCTTT.

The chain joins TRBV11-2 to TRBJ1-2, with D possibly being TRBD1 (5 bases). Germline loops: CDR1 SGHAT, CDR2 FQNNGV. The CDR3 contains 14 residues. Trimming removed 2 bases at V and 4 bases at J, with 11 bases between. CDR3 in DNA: TGTGCCAGCAGCTTATATGAGACAGTCTATGGCTACACCTTC. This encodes CASSLYETVYGYTF. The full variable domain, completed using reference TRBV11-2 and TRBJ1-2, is EAGVAQSPRYKIIEKRQSVAFWCNPISGHATLYWYQQILGQGPKLLIQFQNNGVVDDSQLPKDRFSAERLKGVDSTLKIQPAKLEDSAVYLCASSLYETVYGYTFGSGTRLTVV.

The CDR3 sequence is CARGTTVSTDTQYF. The DNA of the CDR3 is TGTGCCAGAGGGACGACGGTTAGCACAGATACGCAGTATTTT. The rearrangement links TRBV2 to TRBJ2-3; D possibly uses TRBD1 or TRBD2 (5 bases each). This CDR3 comprises 14 residues. Trimming removed 9 bases from V and 0 bases from J, with 13 bases in between. From germline, CDR1 is SNHLY and CDR2 FYNNEI.

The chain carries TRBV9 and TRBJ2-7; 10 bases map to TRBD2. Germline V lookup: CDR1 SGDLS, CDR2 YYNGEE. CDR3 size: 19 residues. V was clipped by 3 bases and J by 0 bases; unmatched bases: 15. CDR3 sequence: CASSARGAGGPSSSYEQYF. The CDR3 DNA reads TGTGCCAGCAGCGCGCGGGGAGCGGGAGGGCCGTCTAGCTCCTACGAGCAGTACTTC.

This CDR3 reads CASSYALVGEQYF. CDR3 DNA sequence: TGTGCCAGCAGTTATGCCCTAGTCGGCGAGCAGTACTTC. This chain connects TRBV6-6 to TRBJ2-7; D unclear. V was pared by 3 bases and J by 6 bases, with 12 bases between. Germline values: CDR1 MNHNY, CDR2 SVGAGI (reference sequence). This CDR3 is built from 13 residues.